The 23 T cell receptor beta chains below come from one sample, sequenced in a study of blood T cell repertoires in COVID-19. Sequenced by immunoSEQ multiplex PCR; TCRdb stores in-frame clones only, minus some. The table has 80,000 to 95,000 clones, approximately 83% seen once. The specimen sequenced was peripheral blood. These TCRs come from a woman of 80 years or more with active or convalescent COVID-19.

This sequence joins TRBV11-3 and TRBJ2-7; 10 bases are shared with TRBD2. Per germline, CDR1 SGHNT and CDR2 YENEEA. V lost 2 bases and J lost 3; bases outside the gene matches: 4. The CDR3 loop spans 15 amino acids. CDR3 nucleotide sequence: TGTGCCAGCAGCTTACTAGCGGGGGTTTACTACGAGCAGTACTTC. This encodes CASSLLAGVYYEQYF. Full variable domain (remainder filled in from reference TRBV11-3 and TRBJ2-7): EAGVVQSPRYKIIEKKQPVAFWCNPISGHNTLYWYLQNLGQGPELLIRYENEEAVDDSQLPKDRFSAERLKGVDSTLKIQPAELGDSAVYLCASSLLAGVYYEQYFGPGTRLTVT.

The count of this clone is one. The V and J genes are TRBV5-1 and TRBJ1-2; the D is unclear. Germline V gene data show CDR1 as SGHRS and CDR2 as YFSETQ. V gave up 0 bases and J gave up 0 bases, with 9 bases separating them. CDR3 length: 15 residues. This CDR3 reads CASSLGQATNYGYTF. As DNA, the CDR3 is TGCGCCAGCAGCTTGGGTCAGGCTACTAACTATGGCTACACCTTC.

The table lists this clone with a count of one. Written as DNA, the CDR3 is TGTGCCAGCAGCTGGGCGAGCACAGATACGCAGTATTTT. As protein: CASSWASTDTQYF. The chain couples TRBV5-6 to TRBJ2-3; no clear D. V was cut by 3 bases and J by 0 bases, with 5 bases left in between. The CDR3 contains 13 residues. From germline, CDR1 is SGHDT and CDR2 YYEEEE.

The V gene is TRBV15, the J gene TRBJ2-3; 7 bases are shared with TRBD1. CDR1 is LNHNV, CDR2 YYDKDF, per germline (reference sequence). V was clipped by 3 bases and J by 3 bases; unmatched bases: 6. The CDR3 covers 15 residues. CDR3 nucleotides: TGTGCCACCAGCAGGGACAGGCTTACGACAGATACGCAGTATTTT. As protein: CATSRDRLTTDTQYF.

CDR3 amino acids: CASSTDRETQYF. The CDR3 DNA is TGTGCCAGCAGCACGGACAGGGAGACCCAGTACTTC. V and J are TRBV6-5 and TRBJ2-5; 7 nucleotides agree with TRBD1. Germline CDR1 MNHEY, CDR2 SVGAGI. The CDR3 runs to 12 residues. V shed 6 bases and J 5 bases; nucleotides not matched to a gene: 3.

The rearrangement links TRBV5-5 to TRBJ1-1, with D hard to call. Trimming left V 2 bases short and J 0 bases short, with 8 bases between. This CDR3 comprises 14 residues. Germline CDR1 reads SGHKS; CDR2 reads YYEKEE (reference sequence). The CDR3: CASSFLPVNTEAFF. The CDR3 DNA reads TGTGCCAGCAGCTTTCTCCCAGTGAACACTGAAGCTTTCTTT.

This clone showed up just a few times. This sequence joins TRBV5-1 and TRBJ2-2; D ambiguous. Per germline, CDR1 SGHRS and CDR2 YFSETQ. This CDR3 comprises 15 residues. Trimming stripped 2 bases from V and 3 bases from J, with 11 bases between. CDR3 protein: CASSFKSPDTGELFF. As DNA, the CDR3 is TGCGCCAGCAGCTTCAAATCCCCGGACACCGGGGAGCTGTTTTTT.

The V call is TRBV29-1, the J call TRBJ1-2, with 7 bases that match TRBD1. CDR1 and CDR2 from the germline V gene are SQVTM and ANQGSEA. The trim removed 5 bases at V and 2 bases at J, leaving 11 bases unmatched. The CDR3 runs to 15 residues. The CDR3 DNA reads TGCAGCGTTCCAAGGACAGGAGGTGGGAACTATGGCTACACCTTC. Its translation is CSVPRTGGGNYGYTF.

CDR3 sequence reads: CASSLDVRGQETQYF. In DNA, the CDR3 is TGTGCCAGCTCCCTCGACGTCAGAGGGCAAGAGACCCAGTACTTC. The chain uses TRBV18 and TRBJ2-5, with D perhaps matching TRBD2 (5 bases). The CDR3 contains 15 residues. With 6 bases removed from V and 2 bases from J, the gap between germline ends came to 16 bases. CDR1 is KGHSH and CDR2 is LQKENI in the germline V gene.

This chain joins TRBV28 and TRBJ2-7; TRBD1 matches 9 bases. The germline CDR1 and CDR2 sequences are MDHEN and SYDVKM. This CDR3 region has 13 residues. J gave up 3 bases and V 9 bases, and 6 bases lay outside the gene matches. The CDR3 here is CASGQGLLYEQYF. The CDR3 DNA reads as TGTGCCAGTGGACAGGGGCTCCTCTACGAGCAGTACTTC.

The chain is built from TRBV7-9 and TRBJ2-1; a possible D gene is TRBD2 (6 bases). Germline V gives CDR1 SEHNR, CDR2 FQNEAQ (reference sequence). The CDR3 spans 14 residues. The V end was cut by 5 bases, the J end by 2 bases, with 10 bases between. DNA for the CDR3: TGTGCCAGCAGCCCCACGGGGGCCTACAATGAGCAGTTCTTC. Its translation: CASSPTGAYNEQFF.

The genes are TRBV6-1 and TRBJ1-5; D unresolved. The germline CDR1 and CDR2 sequences are MNHNS and SASEGT. The CDR3 has 15 amino acids. V was cut by 0 bases and J by 3 bases, with 9 bases left in between. The CDR3 nucleotides are TGTGCCAGCAGTGAAGCGGCGGGGATCAATCAGCCCCAGCATTTT. It yields the protein CASSEAAGINQPQHF.

The rearrangement uses TRBV4-1 and TRBJ2-7; D is possibly TRBD2 (5 bases). V was shortened by 1 base and J by 7 bases, with 17 bases between the two germline ends. This CDR3 comprises 15 residues. Germline V lookup: CDR1 MGHRA, CDR2 YSYEKL. In DNA, the CDR3 is TGCGCCAGCAGCCAAGTCATCCTAGCCATCGGGGAGCAGTACTTC. Translating it yields CASSQVILAIGEQYF.

In DNA form, the CDR3 reads TGTGCCAGCAGTGAAACTTCATTTGGCTACACCTTC. Translated: CASSETSFGYTF. The gene calls are TRBV2 and TRBJ1-2; D is unresolved. The CDR3 extends over 12 amino acids. The V gene lost 2 bases and the J gene lost 7 bases, with 8 bases spanning the gap. Germline CDR1 reads SNHLY; CDR2 reads FYNNEI.

This chain uses TRBV19 with TRBJ2-7, with 12 bases aligning to TRBD2. V trimming: 7 bases; J trimming: 2 bases; junction bases outside the gene matches: 12. This CDR3 has 17 amino acids. Germline lookup yields CDR1 LNHDA and CDR2 SQIVND (reference sequence). CDR3 sequence: CASIDSGTSGSPYEQYF. The CDR3 coding sequence is TGTGCCAGTATCGATTCCGGGACTAGCGGGTCACCCTACGAGCAGTACTTC.

Only one count was recorded for this clone. The J gene is TRBJ2-5, the V gene TRBV20-1; 7 bases are a match to TRBD2. The J segment lost 5 bases and the V segment lost 3 bases, leaving 9 bases of the junction unmatched. From germline, CDR1 is DFQATT and CDR2 SNEGSKA (reference sequence). The CDR3 loop spans 14 amino acids. CDR3 nucleotide sequence: TGCAGTGCTAGTCGTGGGGGAGGGAGCGAGACCCAGTACTTC. Protein product: CSASRGGGSETQYF.

The chain employs TRBV3-1 (or the pseudogene TRBV3-2) and TRBJ2-1, with 8 bases fitting TRBD2. Looked up from germline, CDR1 is LGHDT and CDR2 is YNNKEL (reference sequence). With V trimmed by 3 bases and J by 5 bases, 6 bases remained unmatched. The CDR3 has 15 residues. The CDR3 is CASSHPGGPDNEQFF. CDR3 sequence (DNA): TGTGCCAGCAGCCACCCGGGGGGGCCAGACAATGAGCAGTTCTTC.

The chain uses TRBV18 and TRBJ2-7; no definite D call. CDR1 KGHSH and CDR2 LQKENI come from the germline V gene. This CDR3 is 12 amino acids long. Trimming removed 3 bases at V and 2 bases at J, with 5 bases between. As DNA, the CDR3 is TGTGCCAGCTCACCGCTACCCTACGAGCAGTACTTC. As protein: CASSPLPYEQYF. Full variable domain (rest looked up from reference TRBV18 and TRBJ2-7): NAGVMQNPRHLVRRRGQEARLRCSPMKGHSHVYWYRQLPEEGLKFMVYLQKENIIDESGMPKERFSAEFPKEGPSILRIQQVVRGDSAAYFCASSPLPYEQYFGPGTRLTVT.

The rearrangement links TRBV28 to TRBJ2-7; TRBD1 might be the D (5 bases). The CDR3 has 14 residues. Trimming took 6 bases from V and 2 from J, leaving 14 bases between them. Germline assignment: CDR1 MDHEN and CDR2 SYDVKM. CDR3 loop: CASRRVQGPYEQYF. The CDR3 DNA reads TGTGCCAGCAGAAGGGTCCAGGGCCCCTACGAGCAGTACTTC. Drawing the rest from reference TRBV28 and TRBJ2-7, the complete variable domain is DVKVTQSSRYLVKRTGEKVFLECVQDMDHENMFWYRQDPGLGLRLIYFSYDVKMKEKGDIPEGYSVSREKKERFSLILESASTNQTSMYLCASRRVQGPYEQYFGPGTRLTVT.

The chain recombines TRBV4-2 with TRBJ2-7, with unresolved D. Germline CDR1 and CDR2: LGHNA and YNFKEQ. V gave up 0 bases and J gave up 2 bases, with 5 bases separating them. The CDR3 totals 13 residues. As DNA, the CDR3 is TGTGCCAGCAGCCAAGAACTGACCTACGAGCAGTACTTC. Residues: CASSQELTYEQYF.

The rearrangement uses TRBV9 and TRBJ2-2, with D maybe TRBD2 (5 bases). The V and J ends lost 6 bases and 9 bases respectively, with 12 bases between them. The CDR3 has 12 amino acids. Germline V gene data show CDR1 as SGDLS and CDR2 as YYNGEE. CDR3 loop: CASTGVDRELFF. CDR3 coding DNA: TGTGCCAGCACCGGGGTTGACCGGGAGCTGTTTTTT.

This clone was seen more than once but under ten times. The V gene is TRBV5-1, the J gene TRBJ1-2; weak D call: TRBD1 (6 bases). Germline CDR1 is SGHRS and CDR2 is YFSETQ. This CDR3 is built from 16 residues. Trimming removed 0 bases from V and 8 bases from J, with 20 bases in between. The CDR3 coding sequence is TGCGCCAGCAGCTTGGGTGGGACATCCCGAACTATGGGCTACACCTTC. Amino acid sequence: CASSLGGTSRTMGYTF.

V and J are TRBV10-1 and TRBJ2-3, with 9 bases identical to TRBD2. The CDR3 runs to 16 residues. J gave up 6 bases and V 6 bases, and 13 bases lay outside the gene matches. The germline V gene has CDR1 WNHNN and CDR2 SYGVQD (reference sequence). CDR3 protein: CASSDQRGLAIDTQYF. For the CDR3, the DNA is TGCGCCAGCAGCGACCAAAGGGGACTAGCTATTGATACGCAGTATTTT.